This T cell receptor (beta chain) was captured by sequencing in a study of blood T cells in healthy people across ages. Looking at the study overall: The capture of about one barcoded beta molecule per two T cells was achieved by template switching.

General observations from the study: Fewer expanded clones and more diversity marked long-lived versus aged donors. The unknown donor CMV status may have confounded expanded clonotype changes.

This clonotype came up a few times. Antigen: not known. Those donating, healthy Caucasian individuals from Russia, were aged about 6 to 100. The use of a sample-barcoded 5' primer and a J-beta primer mix characterized a second PCR of about 7 to 12 cycles. TCRdb independently ran MiXCR on the 5' RACE reads; one entry per CDR3 protein. The sample lists 630,000 or so distinct CDR3 sequences; roughly 30% were seen once. The sequenced material came from blood. The TCR comes from an elderly woman in good health.

CDR3 coding DNA: TGCGCCAGCAGCTTGGACGGGACGCCGATCTCTGGAAACACCATATATTTT. It translates to CASSLDGTPISGNTIYF. The V call is TRBV5-1, the J call TRBJ1-3; perhaps TRBD1 as D (5 bases). This CDR3 region has 17 residues. The ends were cut back, 0 bases at V and 0 bases at J, with 13 bases in the middle. Germline CDR1 is SGHRS and CDR2 is YFSETQ.